The rows below give T cell receptor beta chains drawn from one sample of a study of T cell responses to AZD1222 COVID-19 vaccine. Using immunoSEQ multiplex PCR, the repertoire was profiled, and TCRdb retains in-frame clones only, with some absent. The table records more than 100,000 clones, roughly 92% of them present only once. The specimen comprised peripheral blood, sampled on day 0 of AZD1222 vaccination. These receptor sequences come from an adult in good health. Both conserved end residues are part of each CDR3. A D gene is named only where the DNA matches it firmly. Size is stated for part of the rows, as once, few or many counts, or as a class when the clone is expanded.

>TRBD2|NA|TRBV4-1|TRBJ2-5
CASSQGAGGTQETQYF
TGCGCCAGCAGCCAAGGAGCGGGAGGGACCCAAGAGACCCAGTACTTC
>NA|NA|TRBV9|TRBJ1-1
CASSVDPENTEAFF
TGTGCCAGCAGCGTAGATCCGGAAAACACTGAAGCTTTCTTT
>TRBD1|NA|TRBV6-1|TRBJ1-2
CASTYGGTDVYGYTF
TGTGCCAGCACCTACGGAGGGACAGACGTCTATGGCTACACCTTC
>TRBD1|NA|TRBV4-1|TRBJ1-4
CASSQVGTANEKLFF
TGCGCCAGCAGCCAAGTGGGGACAGCTAATGAAAAACTGTTTTTT
>NA|NA|TRBV19|TRBJ1-2
CAKPQTKVLVDYGYTF
TGTGCCAAGCCGCAGACTAAAGTGTTAGTAGACTATGGCTACACCTTC
>TRBD1|NA|TRBV7-3|TRBJ1-1
CASSPRQGTEAFF
TGTGCCAGCAGCCCTCGACAGGGCACTGAAGCTTTCTTT
>TRBD2|NA|TRBV12-5|TRBJ2-3
CASGLVQTSGRAGDTQYF
TGTGCTAGTGGTTTGGTACAGACTAGCGGGAGGGCGGGAGATACGCAGTATTTT
>NA|NA|TRBV7-3|TRBJ2-2
CASSLNAGANTGELFF
TGTGCCAGCAGCTTAAATGCAGGGGCTAACACCGGGGAGCTGTTTTTT
>NA|NA|TRBV7-2|TRBJ1-4
CASSLEYSRGKLFF
TGTGCCAGCAGCTTAGAATACTCCAGGGGAAAACTGTTTTTT
>NA|NA|TRBV10-3|TRBJ2-6
CAISEPDSGANVLTF
TGTGCCATCAGTGAGCCCGACTCTGGGGCCAACGTCCTGACTTTC
>TRBD1|NA|TRBV29-1|TRBJ1-2
CSAPAGQGALGYTF
TGCAGCGCCCCGGCGGGACAGGGGGCTCTCGGCTACACCTTC
>TRBD1|NA|TRBV2|TRBJ2-5
CASSVDRVQETQYF
TGTGCCAGCAGTGTAGACAGGGTACAGGAGACCCAGTACTTC
>NA|NA|TRBV19|TRBJ2-7
CASSAREWRYEQYF
TGTGCCAGTAGTGCCCGGGAATGGAGATACGAGCAGTACTTC
>TRBD2|NA|TRBV5-1|TRBJ2-2
CASSPSGGSGTGELFF
TGCGCCAGCAGCCCTAGCGGGGGTTCGGGGACCGGGGAGCTGTTTTTT
>TRBD1|NA|TRBV29-1|TRBJ1-1
CSVDWTGGLNTEAFF
TGCAGCGTTGATTGGACAGGGGGATTGAACACTGAAGCTTTCTTT
>NA|NA|TRBV28|TRBJ2-1
CASSTGADEQFF
TGTGCCAGCAGTACGGGGGCGGATGAGCAGTTCTTC
>NA|NA|TRBV19|TRBJ1-1
CASSSTLNTEAFF
TGTGCCAGTAGTAGTACGTTGAACACTGAAGCTTTCTTT
>NA|NA|TRBV30|TRBJ1-1
CAWSATGNTEAFF
TGTGCCTGGAGCGCGACAGGAAACACTGAAGCTTTCTTT
>TRBD2|once|TRBV9|TRBJ2-1
CASSVSGGSSYNEQFF
TGTGCCAGCAGCGTTAGCGGGGGCAGCTCCTACAATGAGCAGTTCTTC
>NA|once|TRBV6-5|TRBJ1-1
CASRTQGAVNTEAFF
TGTGCCAGCAGAACGCAGGGCGCGGTGAACACTGAAGCTTTCTTT
>NA|NA|TRBV6-5|TRBJ1-5
CASSNGLDQPQHF
TGTGCCAGCAGTAACGGGCTCGATCAGCCCCAGCATTTT
>TRBD1|once|TRBV27|TRBJ2-7
CASSLRTTGGIYEQYF
TGTGCCAGCAGTTTAAGGACGACAGGGGGCATATACGAGCAGTACTTC
>NA|NA|TRBV11-2|TRBJ1-6
CASSRQRGSPLHF
TGTGCCAGCAGCAGACAGAGAGGGTCACCCCTCCACTTT
>NA|NA|TRBV28|TRBJ1-6
CASSPSGFWDYNSPLHF
TGTGCCAGCAGCCCTTCCGGGTTTTGGGACTATAATTCACCCCTCCACTTT
>NA|NA|TRBV7-9|TRBJ2-1
CASSLAVDRDYNEQFF
TGTGCCAGCAGCTTAGCCGTGGACAGAGACTACAATGAGCAGTTCTTC
>NA|NA|TRBV9|TRBJ1-4
CASSVGAREGNEKLFF
TGTGCCAGCAGCGTAGGGGCCCGGGAGGGTAATGAAAAACTGTTTTTT
>NA|NA|TRBV2|TRBJ1-5
CASKEEDGNQPQHF
TGTGCAAGCAAGGAGGAGGATGGCAATCAGCCCCAGCATTTT
>NA|NA|TRBV4-2|TRBJ2-2
CASSQDRRRPNTGELFF
TGTGCCAGCAGCCAAGATAGAAGGCGCCCGAACACCGGGGAGCTGTTTTTT
>NA|NA|TRBV5-5|TRBJ2-5
CASSRQETQYF
TGTGCCAGCAGCCGTCAAGAGACCCAGTACTTC
>TRBD2|NA|TRBV7-9|TRBJ2-1
CASSLGSPLLSGSYNEQFF
TGTGCCAGCAGCTTAGGCTCCCCCCTACTAAGCGGGAGCTACAATGAGCAGTTCTTC
>NA|NA|TRBV4-1|TRBJ1-1
CASSQTQNTEAFF
TGCGCCAGCAGCCAAACACAGAACACTGAAGCTTTCTTT
>NA|NA|TRBV18|TRBJ1-1
CASSPGLNTEAFF
TGTGCCAGCTCACCGGGTCTGAACACTGAAGCTTTCTTT
>NA|NA|TRBV2|TRBJ1-2
CASSESRDNYGYTF
TGTGCCAGCAGTGAAAGCAGGGATAACTATGGCTACACCTTC
>TRBD1|NA|TRBV2|TRBJ1-2
CASSGQGGNYGYTF
TGTGCCAGCAGTGGACAGGGTGGTAACTATGGCTACACCTTC
>TRBD2|NA|TRBV5-1|TRBJ2-2
CASRGLAETGELFF
TGCGCCAGCAGAGGTCTAGCGGAAACCGGGGAGCTGTTTTTT
>TRBD1|NA|TRBV6-1|TRBJ1-3
CASSEADRASGNTIYF
TGTGCCAGCAGTGAAGCGGACAGGGCCTCTGGAAACACCATATATTTT
>TRBD2|NA|TRBV29-1|TRBJ2-1
CSVEKGLAGDEQFF
TGCAGCGTTGAAAAGGGACTAGCGGGAGATGAGCAGTTCTTC
>NA|once|TRBV7-2|TRBJ2-1
CASSLASGQYNEQFF
TGTGCCAGCAGCTTAGCTAGCGGCCAATACAATGAGCAGTTCTTC
>NA|NA|TRBV5-4|TRBJ2-3
CASSLRGNTDTQYF
TGTGCCAGCAGCCTCCGAGGGAACACAGATACGCAGTATTTT
>NA|NA|TRBV30|TRBJ1-4
CAQNRGMGEKLFF
TGTGCCCAGAACCGGGGGATGGGTGAAAAACTGTTTTTT
>NA|NA|TRBV7-8|TRBJ2-5
CACQPGFRRETQYF
TGTGCCTGCCAACCGGGATTTCGACGTGAGACCCAGTACTTC
>TRBD1|NA|TRBV13|TRBJ2-1
CASSLGPGTGGNEQFF
TGTGCCAGCAGCTTAGGCCCCGGGACAGGGGGGAATGAGCAGTTCTTC